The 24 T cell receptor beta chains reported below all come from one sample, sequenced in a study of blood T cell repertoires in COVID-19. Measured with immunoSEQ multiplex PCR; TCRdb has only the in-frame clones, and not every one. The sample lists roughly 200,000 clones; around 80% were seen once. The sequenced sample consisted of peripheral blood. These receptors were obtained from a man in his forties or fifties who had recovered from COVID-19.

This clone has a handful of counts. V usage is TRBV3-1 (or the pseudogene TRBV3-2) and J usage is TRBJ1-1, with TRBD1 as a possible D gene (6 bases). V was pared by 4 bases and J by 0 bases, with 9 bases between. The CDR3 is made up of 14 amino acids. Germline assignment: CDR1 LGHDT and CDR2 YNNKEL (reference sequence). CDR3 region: CASSRTDMNTEAFF. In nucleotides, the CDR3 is TGTGCCAGCAGCCGGACAGACATGAACACTGAAGCTTTCTTT.

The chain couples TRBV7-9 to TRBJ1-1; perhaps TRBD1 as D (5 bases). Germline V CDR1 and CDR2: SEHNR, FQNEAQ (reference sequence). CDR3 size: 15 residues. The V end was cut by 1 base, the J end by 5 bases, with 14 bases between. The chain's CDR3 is CASSLDGLRGTEAFF. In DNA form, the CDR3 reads TGTGCCAGCAGCTTAGATGGCCTTAGGGGTACTGAAGCTTTCTTT.

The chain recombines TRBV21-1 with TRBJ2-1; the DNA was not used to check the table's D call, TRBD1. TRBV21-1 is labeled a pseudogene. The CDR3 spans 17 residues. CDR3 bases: TGTGCCAGCAGCAAAAGGCCCCCGGGACAGGCCTACAATGAGCAGTTCTTC. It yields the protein CASSKRPPGQAYNEQFF.

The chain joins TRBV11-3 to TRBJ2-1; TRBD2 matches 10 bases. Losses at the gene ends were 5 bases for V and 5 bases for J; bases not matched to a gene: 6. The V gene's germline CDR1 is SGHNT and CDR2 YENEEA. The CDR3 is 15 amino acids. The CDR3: CASSVSGRADNEQFF. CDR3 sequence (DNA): TGTGCCAGCAGCGTCAGCGGGAGGGCCGACAATGAGCAGTTCTTC.

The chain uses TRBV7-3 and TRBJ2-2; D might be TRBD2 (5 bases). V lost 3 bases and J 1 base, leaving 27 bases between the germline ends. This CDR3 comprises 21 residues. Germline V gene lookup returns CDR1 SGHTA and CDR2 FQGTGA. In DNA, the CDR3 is TGTGCCAGCAGCTTTACTGGACTCACCAAGCCTAACTGGGGGAACACCGGGGAGCTGTTTTTT. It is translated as CASSFTGLTKPNWGNTGELFF.

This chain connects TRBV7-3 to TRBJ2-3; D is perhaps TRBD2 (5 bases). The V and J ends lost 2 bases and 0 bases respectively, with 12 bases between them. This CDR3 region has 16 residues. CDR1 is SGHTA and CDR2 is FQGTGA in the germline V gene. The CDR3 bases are TGTGCCAGCAGCTTATTGCCCCTAGCTAGCACAGATACGCAGTATTTT. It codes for CASSLLPLASTDTQYF.

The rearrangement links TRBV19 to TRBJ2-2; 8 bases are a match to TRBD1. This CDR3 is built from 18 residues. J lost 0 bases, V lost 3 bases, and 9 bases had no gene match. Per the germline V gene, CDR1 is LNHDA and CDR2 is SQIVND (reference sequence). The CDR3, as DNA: TGTGCCAGTAGTATCTCGGGGACAGGAATTTCGAACACCGGGGAGCTGTTTTTT. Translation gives CASSISGTGISNTGELFF.

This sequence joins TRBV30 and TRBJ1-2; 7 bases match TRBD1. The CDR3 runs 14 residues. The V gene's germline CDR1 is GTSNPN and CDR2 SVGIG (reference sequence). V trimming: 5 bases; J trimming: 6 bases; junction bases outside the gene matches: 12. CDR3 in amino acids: CAWARPGGLNGYTF. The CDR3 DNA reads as TGTGCCTGGGCCCGACCAGGGGGGCTGAATGGCTACACCTTC.

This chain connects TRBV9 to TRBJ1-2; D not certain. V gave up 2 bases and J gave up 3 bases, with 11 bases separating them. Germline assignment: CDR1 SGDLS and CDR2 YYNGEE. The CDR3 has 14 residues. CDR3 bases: TGTGCCAGCAGCGTCAACCCCGGGGACTATGGCTACACCTTC. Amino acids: CASSVNPGDYGYTF.

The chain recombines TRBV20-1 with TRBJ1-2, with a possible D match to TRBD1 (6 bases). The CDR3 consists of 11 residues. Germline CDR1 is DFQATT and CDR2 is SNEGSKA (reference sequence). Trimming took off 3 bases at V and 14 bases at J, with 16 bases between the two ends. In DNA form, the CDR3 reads TGCAGTGCTAGGCAGGAATTTACAGGGACCTTC. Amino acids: CSARQEFTGTF.

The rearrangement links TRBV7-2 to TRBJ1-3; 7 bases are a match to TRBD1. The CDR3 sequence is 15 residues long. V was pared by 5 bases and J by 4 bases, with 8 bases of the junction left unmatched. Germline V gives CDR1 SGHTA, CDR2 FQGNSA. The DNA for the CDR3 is TGTGCCAGCAGCCGGCGTGGAGGGGGCGGAAACACCATATATTTT. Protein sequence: CASSRRGGGGNTIYF.

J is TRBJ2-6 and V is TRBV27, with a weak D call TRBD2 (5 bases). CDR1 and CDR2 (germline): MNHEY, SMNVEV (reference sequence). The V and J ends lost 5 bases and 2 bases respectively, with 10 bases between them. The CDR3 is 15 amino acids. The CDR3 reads CASSPLGAGANVLTF. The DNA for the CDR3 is TGTGCCAGCAGTCCGCTGGGAGCTGGGGCCAACGTCCTGACTTTC.

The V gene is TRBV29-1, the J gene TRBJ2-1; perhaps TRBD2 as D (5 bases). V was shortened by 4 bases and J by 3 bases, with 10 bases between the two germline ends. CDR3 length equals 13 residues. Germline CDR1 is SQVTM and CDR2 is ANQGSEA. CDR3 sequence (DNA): TGCAGCGTTGGGAGCGGAGGCTACAATGAGCAGTTCTTC. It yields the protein CSVGSGGYNEQFF.

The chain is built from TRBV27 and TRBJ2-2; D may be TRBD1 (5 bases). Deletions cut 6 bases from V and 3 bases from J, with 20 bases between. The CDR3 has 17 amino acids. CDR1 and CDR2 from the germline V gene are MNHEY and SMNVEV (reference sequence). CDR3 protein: CASSPTRSRVYTGELFF. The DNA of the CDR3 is TGTGCCAGCAGCCCAACCCGAAGCAGGGTCTACACCGGGGAGCTGTTTTTT.

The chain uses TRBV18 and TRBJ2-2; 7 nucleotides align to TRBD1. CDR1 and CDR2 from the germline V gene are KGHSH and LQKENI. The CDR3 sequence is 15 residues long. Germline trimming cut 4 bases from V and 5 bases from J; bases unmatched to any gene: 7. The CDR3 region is CASSLGDRGTGELFF. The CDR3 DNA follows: TGTGCCAGCTCACTTGGGGACAGAGGAACCGGGGAGCTGTTTTTT.

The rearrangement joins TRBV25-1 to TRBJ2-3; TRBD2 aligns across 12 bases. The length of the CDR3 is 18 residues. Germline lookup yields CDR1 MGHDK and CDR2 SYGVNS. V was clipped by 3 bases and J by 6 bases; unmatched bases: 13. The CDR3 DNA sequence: TGTGCCAGCAGTGATAATATGGCTAGCGGGAGGGCCGTTGATACGCAGTATTTT. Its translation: CASSDNMASGRAVDTQYF.

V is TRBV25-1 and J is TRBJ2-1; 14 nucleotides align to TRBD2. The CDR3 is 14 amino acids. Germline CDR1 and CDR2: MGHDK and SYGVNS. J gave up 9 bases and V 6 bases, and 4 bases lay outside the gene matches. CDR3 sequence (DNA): TGTGCCAGCAGACCGGGACTAGCGGGAGTTGAGCAGTTCTTC. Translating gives CASRPGLAGVEQFF.

DNA for the CDR3: TGCGCCAGCAGCTTGGGTGCCGTGGGCGGGAGTTCAGCCCGTCGGGGATACGAGCAGTACTTC. It yields the protein CASSLGAVGGSSARRGYEQYF. The chain links TRBV5-1 to TRBJ2-7, with 7 bases lining up with TRBD2. Per the germline V gene, CDR1 is SGHRS and CDR2 is YFSETQ. The CDR3 covers 21 residues. V dropped 0 bases and J dropped 4; count of bases not matched to a gene: 25.

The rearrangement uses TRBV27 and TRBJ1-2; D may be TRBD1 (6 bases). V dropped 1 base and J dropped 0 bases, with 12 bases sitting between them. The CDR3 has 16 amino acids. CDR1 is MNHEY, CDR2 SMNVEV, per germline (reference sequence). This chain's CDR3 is CASSLYGGLANYGYTF. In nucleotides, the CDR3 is TGTGCCAGCAGTTTATATGGGGGCCTAGCTAACTATGGCTACACCTTC.

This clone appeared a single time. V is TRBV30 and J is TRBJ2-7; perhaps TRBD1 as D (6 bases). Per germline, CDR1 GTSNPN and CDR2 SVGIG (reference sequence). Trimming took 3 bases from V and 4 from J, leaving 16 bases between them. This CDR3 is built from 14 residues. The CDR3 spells CAWSSVDRRYEQYF. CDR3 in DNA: TGTGCCTGGAGCAGTGTGGACAGAAGATACGAGCAGTACTTC.

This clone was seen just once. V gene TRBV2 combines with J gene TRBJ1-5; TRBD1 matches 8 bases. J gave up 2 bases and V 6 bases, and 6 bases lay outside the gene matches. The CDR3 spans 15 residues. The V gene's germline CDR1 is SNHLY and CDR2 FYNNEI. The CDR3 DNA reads TGTGCCAGCAGAGAACAGGGGGTGGGCAATCAGCCCCAGCATTTT. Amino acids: CASREQGVGNQPQHF.

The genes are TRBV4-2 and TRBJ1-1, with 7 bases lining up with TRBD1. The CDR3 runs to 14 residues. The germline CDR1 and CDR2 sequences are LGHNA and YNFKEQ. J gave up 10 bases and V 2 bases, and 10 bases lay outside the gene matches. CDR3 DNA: TGTGCCAGCAGCCAATCTGGGACAGTAACTTCAGCTTTCTTT. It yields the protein CASSQSGTVTSAFF.

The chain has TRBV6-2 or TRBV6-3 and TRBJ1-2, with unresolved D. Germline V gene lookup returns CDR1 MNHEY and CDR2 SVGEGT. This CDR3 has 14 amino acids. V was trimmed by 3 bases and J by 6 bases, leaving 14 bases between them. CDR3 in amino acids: CASSYSGLTNGYTF. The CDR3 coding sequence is TGTGCCAGCAGTTATTCTGGGCTCACGAATGGCTACACCTTC.

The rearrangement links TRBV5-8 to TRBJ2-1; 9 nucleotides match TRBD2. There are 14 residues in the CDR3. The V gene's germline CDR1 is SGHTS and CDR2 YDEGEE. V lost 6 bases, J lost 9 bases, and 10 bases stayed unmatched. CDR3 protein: CASNLGYSGGEQFF. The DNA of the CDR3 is TGTGCCAGCAATTTGGGGTATAGCGGGGGTGAGCAGTTCTTC.